This TCR beta chain stems from a study of blood T cell repertoires in COVID-19. Sequenced by immunoSEQ multiplex PCR; TCRdb stores in-frame clones only, minus some. The table has about 500,000 clones, about 88% seen once; the top ten hold 0.9%. The CDR3 spans 17 residues. Germline CDR1 is KGHSH and CDR2 is LQKENI. V lost 2 bases and J lost 0, with 13 bases in between. This chain connects TRBV18 to TRBJ2-2, with D unresolved. Sequences were obtained from peripheral blood. The source of this sequence is a man aged 18-30 years with COVID-19, enrolled during active disease. This CDR3 reads CASSPFIQRANTGELFF. CDR3 coding DNA: TGTGCCAGCTCACCATTTATCCAGCGAGCGAACACCGGGGAGCTGTTTTTT.